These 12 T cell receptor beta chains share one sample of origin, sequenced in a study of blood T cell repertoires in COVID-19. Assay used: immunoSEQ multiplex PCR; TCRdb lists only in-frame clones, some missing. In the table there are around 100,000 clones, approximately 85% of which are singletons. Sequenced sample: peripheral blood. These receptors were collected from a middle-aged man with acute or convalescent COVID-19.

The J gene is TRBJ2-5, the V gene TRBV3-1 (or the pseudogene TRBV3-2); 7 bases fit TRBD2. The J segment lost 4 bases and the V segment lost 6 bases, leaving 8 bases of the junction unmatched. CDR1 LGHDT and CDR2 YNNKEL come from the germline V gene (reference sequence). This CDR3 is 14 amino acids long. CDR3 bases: TGTGCCAGCAGGGAAAGCGGGATTAGAGAGACCCAGTACTTC. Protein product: CASRESGIRETQYF.

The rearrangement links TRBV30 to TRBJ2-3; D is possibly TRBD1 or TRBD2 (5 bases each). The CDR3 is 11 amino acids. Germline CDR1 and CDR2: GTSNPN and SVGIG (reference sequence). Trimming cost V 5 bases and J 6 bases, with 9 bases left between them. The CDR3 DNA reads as TGTGCCTGGGGGGGAGTTGATACGCAGTATTTT. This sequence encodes CAWGGVDTQYF.

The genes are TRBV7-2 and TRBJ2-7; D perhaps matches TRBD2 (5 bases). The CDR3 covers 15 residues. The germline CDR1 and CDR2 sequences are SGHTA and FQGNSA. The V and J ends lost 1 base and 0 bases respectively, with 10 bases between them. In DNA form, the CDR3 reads TGTGCCAGCAGCTTAGGGTTTAGCGACTCCTACGAGCAGTACTTC. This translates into CASSLGFSDSYEQYF.

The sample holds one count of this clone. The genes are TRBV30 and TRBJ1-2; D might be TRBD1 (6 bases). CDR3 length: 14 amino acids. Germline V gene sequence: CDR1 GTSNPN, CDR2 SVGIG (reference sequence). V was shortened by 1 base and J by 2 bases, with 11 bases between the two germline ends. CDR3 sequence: CAWSAGETNYGYTF. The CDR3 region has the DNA TGTGCCTGGAGTGCAGGGGAGACAAACTATGGCTACACCTTC.

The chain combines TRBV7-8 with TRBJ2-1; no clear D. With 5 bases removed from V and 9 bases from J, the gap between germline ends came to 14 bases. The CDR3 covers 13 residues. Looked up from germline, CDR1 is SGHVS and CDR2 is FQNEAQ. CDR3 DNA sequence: TGTGCCAGCAGCGGGCAGCTGGTGATTGAGCAGTTCTTC. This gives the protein CASSGQLVIEQFF.

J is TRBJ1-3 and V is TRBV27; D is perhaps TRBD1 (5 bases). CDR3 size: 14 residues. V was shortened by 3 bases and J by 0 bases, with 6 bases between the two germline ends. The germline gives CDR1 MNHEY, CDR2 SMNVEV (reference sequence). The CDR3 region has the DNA TGTGCCAGCAGTTTCGGGGGCTCTGGAAACACCATATATTTT. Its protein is CASSFGGSGNTIYF.

CDR3 in amino acids: CASSVGGRVRGNEQFF. CDR3 DNA: TGTGCCAGCAGTGTAGGCGGGAGGGTCAGGGGGAATGAGCAGTTCTTC. The genes are TRBV2 and TRBJ2-1; TRBD2 aligns across 9 bases. This CDR3 spans 16 amino acids. CDR1 SNHLY and CDR2 FYNNEI come from the germline V gene. V was clipped by 4 bases and J by 7 bases; unmatched bases: 11.

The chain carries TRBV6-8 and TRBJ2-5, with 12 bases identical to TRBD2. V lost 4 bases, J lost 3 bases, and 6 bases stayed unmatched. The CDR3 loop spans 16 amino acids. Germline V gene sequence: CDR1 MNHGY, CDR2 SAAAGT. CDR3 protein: CASSSTGLAGKETQYF. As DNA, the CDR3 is TGTGCCAGCAGTTCAACTGGACTAGCGGGAAAAGAGACCCAGTACTTC.

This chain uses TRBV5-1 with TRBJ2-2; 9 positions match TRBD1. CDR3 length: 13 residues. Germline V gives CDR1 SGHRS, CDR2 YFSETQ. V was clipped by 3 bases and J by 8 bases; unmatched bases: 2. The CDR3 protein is CASSSTGGGELFF. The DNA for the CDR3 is TGCGCCAGCAGCTCGACAGGGGGTGGGGAGCTGTTTTTT.

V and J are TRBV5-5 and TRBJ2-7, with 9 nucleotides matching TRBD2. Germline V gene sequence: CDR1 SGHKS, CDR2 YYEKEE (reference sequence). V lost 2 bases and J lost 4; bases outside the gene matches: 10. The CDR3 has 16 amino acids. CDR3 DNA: TGTGCCAGCAGCTTCCCAACAAGCGGGAGGCCTTACGAGCAGTACTTC. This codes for CASSFPTSGRPYEQYF.

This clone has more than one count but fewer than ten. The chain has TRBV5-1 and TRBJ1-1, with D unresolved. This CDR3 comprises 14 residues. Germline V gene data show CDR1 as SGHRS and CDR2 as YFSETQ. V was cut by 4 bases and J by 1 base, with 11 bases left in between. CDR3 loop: CASSAWGGNTEAFF. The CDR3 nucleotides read TGCGCCAGCAGCGCTTGGGGAGGGAACACTGAAGCTTTCTTT.

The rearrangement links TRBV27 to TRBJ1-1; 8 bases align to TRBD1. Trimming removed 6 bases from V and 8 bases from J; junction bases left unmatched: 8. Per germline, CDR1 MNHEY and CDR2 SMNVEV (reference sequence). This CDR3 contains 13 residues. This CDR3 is CASRRTGGTEAFF. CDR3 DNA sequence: TGTGCCAGCAGACGAACAGGGGGAACAGAAGCTTTCTTT.